The clone carrying this T cell receptor beta chain was counted many times. Its specificity is not known. The sample belongs to a study of T cells in Graves' hyperthyroidism and ophthalmopathy. General study results and limits: It was a median 6.5 months before onset that the model predicted ophthalmopathy.

Amplified TCR beta CDR3 regions derived from RNA transcripts. The primer set for the first-round RT-PCR of the TCR CDR3 was HTBI. Via MiXCR, TCRdb re-called the multiplex PCR reads, giving one row per CDR3 protein. Here the sample spans over 400,000 distinct CDR3 sequences, approximately 14% being singletons. In making diagnoses, clinical symptoms, serum thyroxine and TRAb, thyroid ultrasound and orbital computed tomography were all used. Trimming took off 8 bases at V and 1 base at J, with 14 bases between the two ends. Germline V CDR1 and CDR2: ENHRY, SYGVKD. This CDR3 contains 14 residues. The sequenced sample consisted of blood. The chain employs TRBV10-3 and TRBJ1-1; D perhaps matches TRBD1 (5 bases). This TCR derives from a man between 18 and 29 years old with Graves' ophthalmopathy. This chain's CDR3 is CAIGLGDPNTEAFF. CDR3 sequence (DNA): TGTGCCATCGGGTTGGGGGATCCGAACACTGAAGCTTTCTTT.